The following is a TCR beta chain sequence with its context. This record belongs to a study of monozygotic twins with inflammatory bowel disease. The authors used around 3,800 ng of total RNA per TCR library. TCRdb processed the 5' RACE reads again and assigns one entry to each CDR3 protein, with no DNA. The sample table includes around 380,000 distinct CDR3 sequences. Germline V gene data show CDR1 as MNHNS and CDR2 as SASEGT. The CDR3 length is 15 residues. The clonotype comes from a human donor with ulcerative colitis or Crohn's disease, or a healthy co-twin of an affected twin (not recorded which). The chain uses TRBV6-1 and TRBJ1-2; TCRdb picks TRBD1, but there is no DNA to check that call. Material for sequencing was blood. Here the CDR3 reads CASSPMTGLSYGYTF.